The 2 T cell receptor beta chains given below trace back to one sample, sequenced in a study of T cell changes during pregnancy in multiple sclerosis (dated by TCRdb to about 2019). The library was prepared using the immunoSEQ multiplex PCR assay. As stored in TCRdb, this immuneACCESS dataset retains in-frame rearrangements with V and J assigned. A fraction of the clones does not appear; measured against another copy, unresolved V genes explain less than half of the discrepancy, and the remainder lacks a known reason. This sample has 57,000 or so clones in its table, and around 93% of those were observed once. The ten most abundant clones make up 3.6% of the sample. The source material was peripheral blood, sampled after pregnancy. These receptors were obtained from a female donor in good health, enrolled as a control in a pregnancy study.

The V call is TRBV4-2, the J call TRBJ1-1, with D possibly being TRBD1 (6 bases). Trimming pared 3 bases from V and 3 bases from J, leaving 17 bases between. The CDR3 is 16 amino acids. Per the germline V gene, CDR1 is LGHNA and CDR2 is YNFKEQ. CDR3 coding DNA: TGTGCCAGCAGCCACCCCTTCGGGGAGGGGGACACTGAAGCTTTCTTT. Residues: CASSHPFGEGDTEAFF.

J is TRBJ2-7 and V is TRBV4-1; TRBD2 matches 7 bases. The CDR3 extends over 15 amino acids. After removal of 0 bases from V and 2 bases from J, the junction contained 4 bases not matched to a gene. Germline V gene lookup returns CDR1 MGHRA and CDR2 YSYEKL. CDR3 DNA: TGCGCCAGCAGCCAAGATCACGCGGGAGCCTACGAGCAGTACTTC. It codes for CASSQDHAGAYEQYF.